A single sample is the source of the 16 T cell receptor beta chains below, sequenced in a study of early T cells in non-severe SARS-CoV-2 infection. In TCRdb, the 5' RACE reads were re-called with MiXCR into one record per CDR3 protein. The sample yields about 33,000 distinct CDR3 sequences, 4% to 5% seen once. Sequencing was done on a sample of whole blood. These receptors originate from an adult who was a healthcare worker with PCR-confirmed SARS-CoV-2 infection or an uninfected control (not recorded which).

This clonotype was detected many times. The chain links TRBV18 to TRBJ1-5; D not resolved. There are 12 residues in the CDR3. Germline V gene data show CDR1 as KGHSH and CDR2 as LQKENI. V lost 6 bases and J lost 4, with 7 bases in between. The CDR3 sequence is CASSRPNQPQHF. The CDR3 bases are TGTGCCAGCTCCCGACCAAATCAGCCCCAGCATTTT.

This clonotype has ten or more counts. The chain links TRBV4-1 to TRBJ2-7; 7 bases are a match to TRBD1. CDR3 length: 14 residues. Germline loops: CDR1 MGHRA, CDR2 YSYEKL. The V segment lost 5 bases and the J segment 7 bases; nucleotides outside the gene matches: 11. For the CDR3, the DNA is TGCGCCAGCAGCGCCCGACAGGGTGGTGCGGAGCAGTACTTC. Amino acids: CASSARQGGAEQYF.

This clonotype has ten or more counts. The chain joins TRBV20-1 to TRBJ1-5, with 9 bases fitting TRBD1. Trimming at V came to 0 bases and at J to 7 bases, leaving 7 bases not matched to a gene. This CDR3 has 15 amino acids. Germline V lookup: CDR1 DFQATT, CDR2 SNEGSKA (reference sequence). CDR3 sequence (DNA): TGCAGTGCTAGAGAAGGGACAGGGCTTGGACAGCCCCAGCATTTT. Protein: CSAREGTGLGQPQHF.

In regard to this clonotype: At one boundary the junction diverges from the germline segment, which might be a read error. The chain is built from TRBV12-5 and TRBJ2-2, with TRBD1 matching 9 bases. Germline CDR1 and CDR2: LGHNT and FRNRAP. CDR3 size: 14 residues. Here the CDR3 reads CASGRQGGTGELFF. The DNA of the CDR3 is TGTGCTAGTGGTCGACAGGGGGGCACCGGGGAGCTTTTTTTT. The full variable domain, with the rest looked up from reference TRBV12-5 and TRBJ2-2, is DARVTQTPRHKVTEMGQEVTMRCQPILGHNTVFWYRQTMMQGLELLAYFRNRAPLDDSGMPKDRFSAEMPDATLATLKIQPSEPRDSAVYFCASGRQGGTGELFFGEGSRLTVL.

Of note for this clonotype: Given a much more abundant clone one base away, this may be a read error. Since the CDR3 does not end with the conserved phenylalanine or tryptophan, this likely comes from a read error. J is TRBJ1-6 and V is TRBV5-1; tentatively, D is TRBD1 (6 bases). Trimming took off 4 bases at V and 10 bases at J, with 18 bases between the two ends. The CDR3 is 15 amino acids. Germline V gene sequence: CDR1 SGHRS, CDR2 YFSETQ. In DNA form, the CDR3 reads TGCGCCAGCAGCCCGGGGGCCAATCGGGAATCACCCCTCCACCTT. This codes for CASSPGANRESPLHL.

This clonotype has at least ten counts. This chain joins TRBV4-3 and TRBJ2-3; D is possibly TRBD1 (5 bases). V dropped 1 base and J dropped 2 bases, with 10 bases sitting between them. This CDR3 has 15 residues. Germline values: CDR1 LGHNA, CDR2 YSLEER. This chain's CDR3 is CASSQGTLLTDTQYF. CDR3 nucleotides: TGCGCCAGCAGCCAAGGGACATTACTCACAGATACGCAGTATTTT.

This clonotype appeared many times. The chain recombines TRBV25-1 with TRBJ2-3, with 9 bases aligning to TRBD2. V shed 4 bases and J 2 bases; nucleotides not matched to a gene: 4. Germline CDR1 reads MGHDK; CDR2 reads SYGVNS. This CDR3 has 15 residues. CDR3 amino acids: CASSAPGLATDTQYF. CDR3 sequence (DNA): TGTGCCAGCAGTGCCCCGGGACTAGCCACAGATACGCAGTATTTT.

In this sample, this clonotype turned up many times. J is TRBJ2-4 and V is TRBV3-1, with a tentative D call TRBD2 (6 bases). This CDR3 has 16 residues. CDR1 and CDR2 from the germline V gene are LGHDT and YNNKEL (reference sequence). V was shortened by 3 bases and J by 0 bases, with 12 bases between the two germline ends. CDR3 sequence (DNA): TGTGCCAGCAGCCAGGCGGGCGGGAAAGCCAAAAACATTCAGTACTTC. This codes for CASSQAGGKAKNIQYF.

This clonotype was detected ten times or more. The gene calls are TRBV27 and TRBJ1-1; D perhaps matches TRBD1 (5 bases). Germline V gives CDR1 MNHEY, CDR2 SMNVEV (reference sequence). CDR3 length: 15 amino acids. V was pared by 1 base and J by 2 bases, with 11 bases between. The CDR3 DNA sequence: TGTGCCAGCAGTTTATTTGGGGGTCCCAACACTGAAGCTTTCTTT. Translation gives CASSLFGGPNTEAFF.

This rearrangement joins TRBV4-3 to TRBJ2-7, with D tentatively TRBD1 (7 bases). The CDR3 loop spans 14 amino acids. Trimming removed 0 bases from V and 4 bases from J, with 10 bases in between. Germline V gene data show CDR1 as LGHNA and CDR2 as YSLEER. Written as DNA, the CDR3 is TGCGCCAGCAGCCAAGACAGGGGGGTATACGAGCAGTACTTC. Translation: CASSQDRGVYEQYF.

This clonotype was observed at least ten times. V usage is TRBV5-1 and J usage is TRBJ1-1; tentative D call: TRBD1 (6 bases). This CDR3 has 13 amino acids. V dropped 4 bases and J dropped 10 bases, with 17 bases sitting between them. Germline assignment: CDR1 SGHRS and CDR2 YFSETQ. The CDR3 is CASSITGGRGAFF. Written as DNA, the CDR3 is TGCGCCAGCAGCATTACCGGGGGCAGGGGAGCTTTCTTT.

At least ten counts were recorded for this clonotype. The chain is built from TRBV4-1 and TRBJ1-6, with D possibly being TRBD1 (5 bases). Germline V gene sequence: CDR1 MGHRA, CDR2 YSYEKL. Trimming stripped 4 bases from V and 0 bases from J, with 10 bases between. The CDR3 extends over 16 amino acids. The CDR3 sequence: CASSPKQDSYNSPLHF. The CDR3 DNA reads TGCGCCAGCAGCCCAAAACAGGACTCCTATAATTCACCCCTCCACTTT.

This clonotype has more than one count but fewer than ten. The chain combines TRBV28 with TRBJ2-7; TRBD1 matches at 8 bases. V shed 6 bases and J 7 bases; nucleotides not matched to a gene: 11. The CDR3 contains 14 residues. Germline values: CDR1 MDHEN, CDR2 SYDVKM. In nucleotides, the CDR3 is TGTGCCAGCAGAACCGGGACAGGCTCCCGGGAGCAGTACTTC. This codes for CASRTGTGSREQYF.

This clonotype was counted many times. V and J are TRBV27 and TRBJ2-2, with D perhaps TRBD1 (6 bases). The CDR3 length is 16 residues. Trimming pared 6 bases from V and 2 bases from J, leaving 16 bases between. Germline assignment: CDR1 MNHEY and CDR2 SMNVEV (reference sequence). CDR3 DNA: TGTGCCAGCAGAGCCCCAGCAGGGGTCAACACCGGGGAGCTGTTTTTT. Amino acids: CASRAPAGVNTGELFF.

This clonotype was counted many times. A read error may produce the germline difference seen at one junction end. The chain joins TRBV6-1 to TRBJ2-1; either TRBD1 or TRBD2 may fit D (6 bases each). The CDR3 has 14 residues. The V gene's germline CDR1 is MNHNS and CDR2 SASEGT. CDR3 residues: CASREGGSGNEQFF. The CDR3 region has the DNA TGTGCCAGCAGGGAAGGGGGGTCCGGGAATGAGCAGTTCTTC.

This clonotype was counted between two and nine times. This chain connects TRBV30 to TRBJ2-3; D assignment may be TRBD1 or TRBD2 (6 bases each). This CDR3 has 15 amino acids. The germline gives CDR1 GTSNPN, CDR2 SVGIG (reference sequence). V lost 4 bases and J lost 1, with 15 bases in between. The CDR3 DNA is TGTGCCTGGAACCGACGGGGGCTGGGCACAGATACGCAGTATTTT. Its translation is CAWNRRGLGTDTQYF.